This TCR beta chain was retrieved from a study of cytomegalovirus exposure and HLA in healthy donors. The PCR contained 60 Vbeta and 13 Jbeta primers. Produced via immunoSEQ multiplex PCR; TCRdb's table is partial and in-frame only. The repertoire holds about 110,000 clones, with over 60% as singletons. The germline V gene encodes CDR1 LNHNV and CDR2 YYDKDF (reference sequence). V lost 0 bases and J lost 0, with 3 bases in between. This CDR3 comprises 15 residues. Study results and limitations: For most TCR sequences rarity was the rule, although some public TCRs occurred in many donors.

It was healthy bone marrow donors who served as donors. As to this clone: Its antigen is currently unknown.

The gene calls are TRBV15 and TRBJ2-6; D call uncertain. This clonotype was obtained from a human donor in good health. The sequencing sample was made of PBMCs. DNA of the CDR3: TGTGCCACCAGCAGAGATCTCTCTGGGGCCAACGTCCTGACTTTC. Protein product: CATSRDLSGANVLTF.